This is a list of T cell receptor beta chains from one sample in a study of cytomegalovirus exposure and HLA in healthy donors. Using immunoSEQ multiplex PCR, the repertoire was profiled, and TCRdb retains in-frame clones only, with some absent. The sample records 150,000 or so clones, about 74% being singletons. The sample comprised PBMCs. The receptors derive from a male donor in good health and CMV-seronegative. Both conserved end residues are part of each CDR3. Each record gives: V gene, J gene, clone size, D gene, CDR3 protein, CDR3 DNA. A D gene is named only where the DNA matches it firmly. A clone size is listed for some rows: how often the clone was seen (once, few, many), or a class if it is expanded.

>TRBV6-5|TRBJ1-5|NA|NA
CASSSSTGYNQPQHF
TGTGCCAGCAGCTCATCGACGGGATACAATCAGCCCCAGCATTTT
>TRBV27|TRBJ2-1|NA|NA
CASSFGGVWNEQFF
TGTGCCAGCAGTTTTGGAGGGGTGTGGAATGAGCAGTTCTTC
>TRBV29-1|TRBJ2-1|NA|TRBD2
CSVESWPSGRTRSLQFF
TGCAGCGTTGAAAGTTGGCCTAGCGGGAGGACCCGGTCCTTGCAGTTCTTC
>TRBV19|TRBJ1-1|once|TRBD1
CASSIDRGRTEAFF
TGTGCCAGTAGTATAGACAGGGGGCGAACTGAAGCTTTCTTT
>TRBV19|TRBJ1-2|NA|NA
CASSLSDGYTF
TGTGCCAGTAGTCTTTCCGATGGCTACACCTTC
>TRBV7-3|TRBJ2-3|NA|NA
CASSLGDFAITDTQYF
TGTGCCAGCAGCTTAGGTGACTTCGCAATCACAGATACGCAGTATTTT
>TRBV28|TRBJ1-1|NA|NA
CASSLRLTGNTEAFF
TGTGCCAGCAGCCTGCGCTTGACAGGCAACACTGAAGCTTTCTTT
>TRBV11-2|TRBJ2-5|NA|TRBD2
CASSLAAGGPVETQYF
TGTGCCAGCAGCTTAGCGGCGGGGGGGCCTGTGGAGACCCAGTACTTC
>TRBV5-1|TRBJ1-2|NA|NA
CASSLGGQAVSGYTF
TGCGCCAGCAGCTTGGGGGGGCAGGCGGTGAGTGGCTACACCTTC
>TRBV28|TRBJ1-6|NA|NA
CASSSSGVGNSPLHF
TGTGCCAGCAGTTCGTCAGGGGTTGGTAATTCACCCCTCCACTTT
>TRBV2|TRBJ1-2|few|TRBD1
CASNTGQGNYGYTF
TGTGCCAGCAACACTGGACAGGGGAACTATGGCTACACCTTC
>TRBV12-5|TRBJ2-1|few|TRBD1
CASALLGQGDNEQFF
TGTGCTAGTGCCCTACTAGGACAGGGGGACAATGAGCAGTTCTTC
>TRBV4-1|TRBJ2-7|once|NA
CASSQEGNVASTRKYEQYF
TGCGCCAGCAGCCAAGAAGGTAACGTGGCTAGCACAAGAAAGTACGAGCAGTACTTC
>TRBV14|TRBJ2-5|NA|NA
CASSPLDKPGTQYF
TGTGCCAGCAGCCCCTTGGACAAGCCGGGGACCCAGTACTTC
>TRBV9|TRBJ1-1|NA|NA
CASSNTGENTEAFF
TGTGCCAGCAGCAATACAGGAGAGAACACTGAAGCTTTCTTT
>TRBV18|TRBJ2-3|once|TRBD1
CASSPGRGHTDTQYF
TGTGCCAGCTCACCAGGAAGGGGGCACACAGATACGCAGTATTTT
>TRBV29-1|TRBJ1-5|NA|TRBD1
CSVKETGGNNQPQHF
TGCAGCGTGAAAGAGACAGGGGGAAACAATCAGCCCCAGCATTTT
>TRBV7-6|TRBJ2-5|NA|NA
CASSKTSPETQYF
TGTGCCAGCAGCAAGACTAGTCCCGAGACCCAGTACTTC
>TRBV27|TRBJ2-1|NA|NA
CASRARRASGGQFF
TGTGCCAGCAGGGCCCGACGAGCCTCAGGTGGGCAGTTCTTC
>TRBV7-9|TRBJ2-1|NA|TRBD2
CASSPGGGEDEQFF
TGTGCCAGCAGCCCCGGGGGGGGAGAGGATGAGCAGTTCTTC
>TRBV7-3|TRBJ2-2|NA|TRBD1
CASSSGWTGRNTGELFF
TGTGCCAGCAGCTCGGGCTGGACAGGACGGAACACCGGGGAGCTGTTTTTT
>TRBV11-1|TRBJ1-6|NA|NA
CASSWTDSPLHF
TGTGCCAGCAGCTGGACTGACTCACCCCTCCACTTT
>TRBV28|TRBJ1-5|NA|NA
CASSAEGGPQHF
TGTGCCAGCAGTGCCGAAGGGGGGCCCCAGCATTTT
>TRBV5-6|TRBJ2-1|NA|TRBD2
CASSPLFGGDPYNEQFF
TGTGCCAGCAGCCCACTTTTTGGGGGGGACCCCTACAATGAGCAGTTCTTC
>TRBV11-3|TRBJ2-2|NA|TRBD2
CASSIKAGGRTGELFF
TGTGCCAGCAGCATCAAAGCGGGAGGGCGGACCGGGGAGCTGTTTTTT
>TRBV28|TRBJ1-5|NA|NA
CASSPLNNQPQHF
TGTGCCAGCAGCCCTCTAAATAATCAGCCCCAGCATTTT